The 8 T cell receptor beta chains in this list originate from one sample, sequenced in a study of regulatory T cells in long-lasting Graves disease. Sequencing libraries for TCR beta were prepared with iRepertoire HTBI primers and Arm-PCR of CDR3 regions. TCRdb re-called the multiplex PCR reads through MiXCR, storing one row per CDR3 protein. The sample consists of 300,000 to 400,000 distinct CDR3 sequences, about 20% of them appearing once. Time point of the sample: newly diagnosed GD, antithyroid drugs for less than 3 months. RNA extracted from PBMCs served as the sequencing template. The sequencing used peripheral blood mononuclear cells (PBMCs), collected at new diagnosis, from a patient treated with antithyroid drugs. The receptors here all came from a female donor with Graves disease.

A few counts support this clonotype. The V call is TRBV15, the J call TRBJ1-1, with 8 bases aligning to TRBD1. Trimming took 2 bases from V and 7 from J; bases not matched to a gene: 6. CDR1 and CDR2 from the germline V gene are LNHNV and YYDKDF (reference sequence). The CDR3 has 14 residues. The CDR3: CATSRKQGEGEAFF. The CDR3 nucleotides are TGTGCCACCAGCAGAAAACAGGGGGAGGGTGAAGCTTTCTTT.

J is TRBJ2-3 and V is TRBV27; TRBD2 matches at 10 bases. CDR1 and CDR2 (germline): MNHEY, SMNVEV (reference sequence). The CDR3 has 17 amino acids. V shed 4 bases, J shed 5 bases, and the junction held 12 bases outside the gene matches. The CDR3 sequence is CASSSTGAVAGGDTQYF. CDR3 bases: TGTGCCAGCAGTTCGACCGGGGCGGTAGCGGGAGGAGATACGCAGTATTTT.

V usage is TRBV4-1 and J usage is TRBJ2-3, with 9 bases that match TRBD2. Per germline, CDR1 MGHRA and CDR2 YSYEKL. The CDR3 has 16 residues. The V segment lost 5 bases and the J segment 3 bases; nucleotides outside the gene matches: 9. CDR3 amino acids: CASSSWASGNTDTQYF. The CDR3 bases are TGCGCCAGCAGCTCGTGGGCTAGCGGGAATACAGATACGCAGTATTTT.

Of note for this clonotype: The junction shows a germline mismatch at one end, possibly a read error. J is TRBJ1-1 and V is TRBV5-1; D is unclear. CDR1 is SGHRS, CDR2 YFSETQ, per germline. This CDR3 comprises 13 residues. As DNA, the CDR3 is TGCGCCAGCAGCTTGGGACGGAACACTGAAGCTTTATTT. It translates to CASSLGRNTEALF.

V gene TRBV4-1 combines with J gene TRBJ2-2; D perhaps matches TRBD2 (6 bases). Germline V lookup: CDR1 MGHRA, CDR2 YSYEKL. With 0 bases removed from V and 2 bases from J, the gap between germline ends came to 22 bases. The length of the CDR3 is 20 residues. In nucleotides, the CDR3 is TGCGCCAGCAGCCAAGATTCGGGAGAAGGGAGCGGGCTAAACACCGGGGAGCTGTTTTTT. This codes for CASSQDSGEGSGLNTGELFF.

The CDR3 sequence is CATSDEVQATSTDTQYF. The DNA of the CDR3 is TGTGCCACCAGTGATGAAGTACAGGCCACTAGCACAGATACGCAGTATTTT. V and J are TRBV24-1 and TRBJ2-3, with D tentatively TRBD1 (5 bases). Germline V gene data show CDR1 as KGHDR and CDR2 as SFDVKD. This CDR3 has 17 amino acids. The V and J ends lost 3 bases and 0 bases respectively, with 15 bases between them.

At least ten counts were recorded for this clonotype. This sequence joins TRBV29-1 and TRBJ2-1; 7 bases map to TRBD2. The CDR3 consists of 14 residues. After removal of 0 bases from V and 5 bases from J, the junction contained 4 bases not matched to a gene. From germline, CDR1 is SQVTM and CDR2 ANQGSEA. The CDR3 bases are TGCAGCGTTGAAGATTGGGGGGGGAACAATGAGCAGTTCTTC. Its translation: CSVEDWGGNNEQFF.

This clonotype was detected once. A single base is all that separates this from a far larger clone, so a read error is likely. J is TRBJ1-1 and V is TRBV7-8; D is uncertain. This CDR3 region has 12 residues. V lost 2 bases to trimming and J lost 4 bases, with 5 bases between them. Germline values: CDR1 SGHVS, CDR2 FQNEAQ. Written as DNA, the CDR3 is TGTGCCAGCAGCTTACCTCGCACTGAAGCTTTCTTT. Residues: CASSLPRTEAFF.